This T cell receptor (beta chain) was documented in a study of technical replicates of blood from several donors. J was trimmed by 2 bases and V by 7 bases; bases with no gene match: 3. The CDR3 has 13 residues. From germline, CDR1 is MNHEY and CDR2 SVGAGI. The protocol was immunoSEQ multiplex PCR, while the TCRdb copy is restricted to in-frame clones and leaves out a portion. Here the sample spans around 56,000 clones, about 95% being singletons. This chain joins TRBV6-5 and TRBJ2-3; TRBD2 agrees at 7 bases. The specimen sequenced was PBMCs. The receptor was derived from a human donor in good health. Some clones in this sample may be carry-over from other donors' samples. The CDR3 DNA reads TGTGCCAGCAAGCGGGATCACACAGATACGCAGTATTTT. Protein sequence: CASKRDHTDTQYF.